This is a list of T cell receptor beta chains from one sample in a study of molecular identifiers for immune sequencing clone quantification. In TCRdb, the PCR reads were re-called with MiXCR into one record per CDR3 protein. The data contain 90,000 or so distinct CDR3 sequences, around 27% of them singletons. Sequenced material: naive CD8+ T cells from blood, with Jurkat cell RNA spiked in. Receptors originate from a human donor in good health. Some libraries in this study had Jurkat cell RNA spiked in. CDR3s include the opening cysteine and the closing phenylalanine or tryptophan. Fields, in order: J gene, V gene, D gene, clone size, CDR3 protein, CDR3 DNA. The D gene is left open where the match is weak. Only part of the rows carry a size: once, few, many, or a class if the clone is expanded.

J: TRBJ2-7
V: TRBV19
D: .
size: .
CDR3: CASSGNLYEKYF
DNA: TGTGCCAGTAGTGGAAACCTCTACGAGAAGTACTTC

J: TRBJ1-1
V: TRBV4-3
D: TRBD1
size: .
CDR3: CASSQDRTGWTEAFF
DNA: TGCGCCAGCAGCCAAGATCGGACAGGGTGGACTGAAGCTTTCTTT

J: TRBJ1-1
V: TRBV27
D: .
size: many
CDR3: CASSFDMLTEAFF
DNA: TGTGCCAGCAGTTTTGACATGTTAACTGAAGCTTTCTTT

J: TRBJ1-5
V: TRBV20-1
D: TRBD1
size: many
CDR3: CSAATGELAQHF
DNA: TGCAGTGCTGCGACAGGGGAGTTAGCCCAGCATTTT

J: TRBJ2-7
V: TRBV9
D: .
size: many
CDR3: CASSPVGDSYEQYF
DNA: TGTGCCAGCAGCCCCGTTGGAGACTCCTACGAGCAGTACTTC

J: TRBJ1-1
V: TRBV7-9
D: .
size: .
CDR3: CASSPLSVAEVFF
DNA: TGTGCCAGCAGCCCCTTGAGTGTCGCTGAAGTTTTCTTT

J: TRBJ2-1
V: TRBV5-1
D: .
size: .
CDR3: CASVQGSNYNEQFF
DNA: TGCGCCAGCGTCCAGGGATCGAACTACAATGAGCAGTTCTTC

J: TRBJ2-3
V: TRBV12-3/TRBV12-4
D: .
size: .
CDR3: CASSGQSTDTQYF
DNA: TGTGCCAGCAGTGGACAGAGCACAGATACGCAGTATTTT

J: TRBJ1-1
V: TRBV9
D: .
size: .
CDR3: CASSGEGGLNTEAFF
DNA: TGTGCCAGCAGCGGCGAAGGAGGGTTGAACACTGAAGCTTTCTTT

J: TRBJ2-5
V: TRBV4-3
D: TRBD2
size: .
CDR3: CASSQDFLAGGLGETQYF
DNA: TGCGCCAGCAGCCAAGATTTCCTAGCGGGGGGGCTTGGCGAGACCCAGTACTTC

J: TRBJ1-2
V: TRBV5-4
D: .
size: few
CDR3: CASSFLGGLHGYTF
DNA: TGTGCCAGCAGCTTCTTGGGGGGGCTGCATGGCTACACCTTC

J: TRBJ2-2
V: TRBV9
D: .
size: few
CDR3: CASSVGDTGELFF
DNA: TGTGCCAGCAGCGTAGGGGACACCGGGGAGCTGTTTTTT

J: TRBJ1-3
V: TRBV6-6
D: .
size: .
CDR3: CASSYSSTGNTIYF
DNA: TGTGCCAGCAGTTACTCGTCAACTGGAAACACCATATATTTT

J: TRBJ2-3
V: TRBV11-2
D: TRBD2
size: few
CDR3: CASSRSSGRTDTQYF
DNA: TGTGCCAGCAGCAGATCTAGCGGGAGGACAGATACGCAGTATTTT